This is a list of T cell receptor beta chains from one sample in a study of spatial heterogeneity in lung cancer. TCRdb processed the 5' RACE reads anew with MiXCR; each CDR3 protein has one entry. Of 20,000 to 30,000 distinct CDR3 sequences in the sample, around 10% were seen once. Specimen: lung tumor tissue, collected at surgery. The receptors stem from a male donor with early-stage non-small cell lung cancer. CDR3s leave out the opening cysteine and the closing phenylalanine or tryptophan.

>TRBJ2-3|TRBV5-1
ASSWPIAGGSTDTQY
>TRBJ2-3|TRBV20-1
SARADAGEGGRNTQY
>TRBJ2-1|TRBV9
ASSGFPLMDEQF
>TRBJ1-2|TRBV24-1
AASGGSDGYT
>TRBJ1-6|TRBV28
ASSFRPGADNSPLH
>TRBJ2-6|TRBV18
ASSTLPRGLGANVLT
>TRBJ2-5|TRBV10-3
AIGFQETQY
>TRBJ2-7|TRBV6-2/TRBV6-3
ASGPQGIPTDEQY
>TRBJ2-1|TRBV19
ASSNSGLASSEQF
>TRBJ1-3|TRBV5-1
ASSQGLGDVSGNTIY
>TRBJ1-1|TRBV27
ASARRSPGPESTVAF
>TRBJ1-5|TRBV5-1
ASSLVSNQPQH
>TRBJ2-7|TRBV18
ASTGGVSYEQY
>TRBJ2-6|TRBV4-1
ASSQVQLSGANVLT
>TRBJ1-2|TRBV6-5
ASSRQGIGYGYT
>TRBJ2-3|TRBV28
ASNLAGGPVGNTQY
>TRBJ2-2|TRBV7-9
ASSHENTGELF
>TRBJ1-1|TRBV2
ASHRVLVTEAF
>TRBJ1-6|TRBV20-1
SATGQEYSPLH
>TRBJ2-5|TRBV7-2
ASSLGQGETQY
>TRBJ2-1|TRBV7-9
ASSSDTSRNEQF
>TRBJ1-2|TRBV6-6
ASSWGQGALIVSYT
>TRBJ1-5|TRBV23-1
ASSQSRGQPQH
>TRBJ2-3|TRBV5-1
ASSPPGPTSTDTQY
>TRBJ2-5|TRBV12-3/TRBV12-4
ASSLGQDRKVRETQY
>TRBJ1-6|TRBV28
ASSYPPEDSPLH
>TRBJ2-1|TRBV7-6
ASSFRVAEQF
>TRBJ2-1|TRBV4-1
ASSQDFGLAGKGQF
>TRBJ2-3|TRBV20-1
SAIDLAGPPDTQY
>TRBJ2-7|TRBV7-2
ASTSPLGSGSWHEQY
>TRBJ2-7|TRBV27
ASSPPPEQY
>TRBJ2-6|TRBV7-2
ASSTASGANVLT
>TRBJ2-5|TRBV7-2
ASSYLAGAQETQY
>TRBJ2-1|TRBV5-6
ASSYVLAGVNNEQF
>TRBJ1-5|TRBV6-5
ASSQLGQGMRQPQH